The subject of this entry is one TCR beta chain. Using immunoSEQ multiplex PCR, the repertoire was profiled, and TCRdb retains in-frame clones only, with some absent. The sample consists of roughly 450,000 clones, about 90% of them appearing once. These data originate in a study of blood T cell repertoires in COVID-19. The CDR3 totals 18 residues. V trimming: 5 bases; J trimming: 6 bases; junction bases outside the gene matches: 10. Germline V gene sequence: CDR1 SGHAT, CDR2 FQNNGV. The sequenced sample consisted of PBMCs or T cells enriched from blood (not recorded which). The clonotype originates from a man younger than 35 who had recovered from COVID-19. V gene TRBV11-2 combines with J gene TRBJ2-2; TRBD2 matches 15 bases. CDR3 DNA sequence: TGTGCCAGCAGCGGGAGGACTAGCGGGAGGGCCAGACCCGGGGAGCTGTTTTTT. This codes for CASSGRTSGRARPGELFF.